The 18 T cell receptor beta chains in this list originate from one sample, sequenced in a study of graft-versus-host responses after intestinal transplantation. Sequenced by immunoSEQ multiplex PCR; TCRdb stores in-frame clones only, minus some. The sample consists of approximately 77,000 clones, 70% to 90% of them appearing once. Which antigens these TCRs recognize remains unknown. Sequences were derived from unstimulated CD4+ T cells sorted from spleen or lymph node cells, sampled before intestinal transplant. These receptors were obtained from a human donor who received an intestinal transplant.

This chain uses TRBV5-1 with TRBJ2-7; 11 nucleotides align to TRBD2. J gave up 7 bases and V 0 bases, and 9 bases lay outside the gene matches. Germline-derived CDR1 and CDR2 are SGHRS and YFSETQ. CDR3 length equals 16 residues. Written as DNA, the CDR3 is TGCGCCAGCAGCTTGGCCGAACTAGCGGGAGTGAGAGAGCAGTACTTC. Amino acid sequence: CASSLAELAGVREQYF.

The rearrangement links TRBV11-1 to TRBJ2-2; 7 nucleotides align to TRBD2. With 5 bases clipped from V and 5 bases from J, the junction kept 8 bases outside the gene matches. Germline lookup yields CDR1 SGHAT and CDR2 FQDESV (reference sequence). This CDR3 is 15 amino acids long. CDR3 residues: CASSRPGLGTGELFF. The CDR3, as DNA: TGTGCCAGCAGCCGACCTGGACTAGGAACCGGGGAGCTGTTTTTT.

The V gene is TRBV25-1, the J gene TRBJ1-4, with 8 bases matching TRBD1. Germline CDR1 MGHDK, CDR2 SYGVNS. V shed 4 bases, J shed 2 bases, and the junction held 3 bases outside the gene matches. CDR3 length: 15 amino acids. In nucleotides, the CDR3 is TGTGCCAGCAGTGTACAGGGGGGGACTAATGAAAAACTGTTTTTT. Translating it yields CASSVQGGTNEKLFF.

This clone was observed a single time. The rearrangement joins TRBV5-1 to TRBJ1-1, with 11 bases lining up with TRBD1. CDR3 length equals 17 residues. Losses at the gene ends were 2 bases for V and 5 bases for J; bases not matched to a gene: 11. Germline V gene data show CDR1 as SGHRS and CDR2 as YFSETQ. The CDR3 region has the DNA TGCGCCAGCAGCTTTTGGACAGGGGGCGCCCCGGGAACTGAAGCTTTCTTT. This gives the protein CASSFWTGGAPGTEAFF.

V is TRBV18 and J is TRBJ2-5; D is unresolved. V was cut by 5 bases and J by 4 bases, with 11 bases left in between. CDR3 size: 13 residues. Germline assignment: CDR1 KGHSH and CDR2 LQKENI. The CDR3 loop reads CASSKSRGETQYF. The CDR3 DNA follows: TGTGCCAGCTCAAAATCAAGAGGAGAGACCCAGTACTTC.

The chain couples TRBV28 to TRBJ2-3; D may be TRBD1 (6 bases). The CDR3 consists of 13 residues. The germline V gene encodes CDR1 MDHEN and CDR2 SYDVKM. The V and J ends lost 4 bases and 6 bases respectively, with 11 bases between them. CDR3 sequence reads: CASSSGQIDTQYF. DNA of the CDR3: TGTGCCAGCAGTTCAGGACAGATTGATACGCAGTATTTT.

The chain combines TRBV6-6 with TRBJ2-7; 9 nucleotides line up with TRBD1. Trimming removed 6 bases from V and 5 bases from J; junction bases left unmatched: 8. The CDR3 runs 14 residues. The germline V gene has CDR1 MNHNY and CDR2 SVGAGI (reference sequence). For the CDR3, the DNA is TGTGCCAGCAGGCGGGGACAGGGATCCAACGAGCAGTACTTC. It is translated as CASRRGQGSNEQYF.

This sequence joins TRBV4-1 and TRBJ1-5; D remains unclear. Looked up from germline, CDR1 is MGHRA and CDR2 is YSYEKL. V was cut by 1 base and J by 5 bases, with 6 bases left in between. This CDR3 spans 13 amino acids. CDR3 in amino acids: CASSQGEDQPQHF. The CDR3 nucleotides are TGCGCCAGCAGCCAAGGAGAGGATCAGCCCCAGCATTTT.

The chain recombines TRBV7-3 with TRBJ2-2; a possible D gene is TRBD2 (6 bases). V gave up 6 bases and J gave up 3 bases, with 17 bases separating them. The CDR3 contains 16 residues. Germline V lookup: CDR1 SGHTA, CDR2 FQGTGA. CDR3 sequence reads: CASSSLGWDYTGELFF. CDR3 DNA sequence: TGTGCCAGCAGTTCTCTCGGGTGGGACTACACCGGGGAGCTGTTTTTT.

This chain joins TRBV28 and TRBJ1-2; D might be TRBD1 (5 bases). Germline-derived CDR1 and CDR2 are MDHEN and SYDVKM. Deletions cut 5 bases from V and 8 bases from J, with 9 bases between. The CDR3 sequence is 11 residues long. This CDR3 reads CASSPRTGYTF. CDR3 DNA: TGTGCCAGCAGTCCTCGGACAGGCTACACCTTC.

The CDR3 is CASSEGSRGYTF. In DNA, the CDR3 is TGTGCCAGCAGTGAGGGCAGTCGGGGCTACACCTTC. The chain recombines TRBV2 with TRBJ1-2, with D hard to call. The V end lost 3 bases, the J end lost 8 bases, and 10 bases lay between the germline ends. The CDR3 is 12 amino acids. Germline CDR1 SNHLY, CDR2 FYNNEI.

This chain connects TRBV10-3 to TRBJ1-2; TRBD1 aligns across 7 bases. CDR1 is ENHRY, CDR2 SYGVKD, per germline. The CDR3 contains 13 residues. Trimming cost V 6 bases and J 3 bases; bases outside gene matches: 4. The DNA of the CDR3 is TGTGCCATCAGGCGACAGGGCGACTATGGCTACACCTTC. Translating gives CAIRRQGDYGYTF.

The chain joins TRBV11-2 to TRBJ2-5, with 7 positions matching TRBD2. V lost 3 bases and J lost 5; bases outside the gene matches: 12. The CDR3 totals 16 residues. CDR1 is SGHAT, CDR2 FQNNGV, per germline. The CDR3 nucleotides read TGTGCCAGCAGCTTTGGTAGCGGGTTCTCTCGGGAGACCCAGTACTTC. This codes for CASSFGSGFSRETQYF.

The chain combines TRBV5-6 with TRBJ1-2; no clear D. CDR1 is SGHDT and CDR2 is YYEEEE in the germline V gene. The length of the CDR3 is 15 residues. Trimming removed 2 bases at V and 0 bases at J, with 11 bases between. CDR3: CASSFKSGANYGYTF. In DNA form, the CDR3 reads TGTGCCAGCAGCTTTAAATCCGGAGCTAACTATGGCTACACCTTC. The full variable domain, rest sourced from reference TRBV5-6 and TRBJ1-2, is DAGVTQSPTHLIKTRGQQVTLRCSPKSGHDTVSWYQQALGQGPQFIFQYYEEEERQRGNFPDRFSGHQFPNYSSELNVNALLLGDSALYLCASSFKSGANYGYTFGSGTRLTVV.

Points on this clone: A read error may produce the germline difference seen at one junction end. The gene calls are TRBV15 and TRBJ2-7; D possibly corresponds to TRBD2 (5 bases). Germline CDR1 LNHNV, CDR2 YYDKDF (reference sequence). The CDR3 has 15 residues. CDR3 DNA sequence: TGTGCCACCAGCCCTACCTTAGGACTGGGCGGAGGCGTAAACTTC. It specifies CATSPTLGLGGGVNF.

This clone appeared once. V is TRBV28 and J is TRBJ2-1; TRBD2 matches 8 bases. This CDR3 is 14 amino acids long. V was clipped by 5 bases and J by 10 bases; unmatched bases: 10. Germline V gene lookup returns CDR1 MDHEN and CDR2 SYDVKM. CDR3 residues: CASSPVLAGGEQFF. Written as DNA, the CDR3 is TGTGCCAGCAGTCCTGTCCTAGCGGGTGGGGAGCAGTTCTTC. The whole variable domain, filled in from reference TRBV28 and TRBJ2-1, reads DVKVTQSSRYLVKRTGEKVFLECVQDMDHENMFWYRQDPGLGLRLIYFSYDVKMKEKGDIPEGYSVSREKKERFSLILESASTNQTSMYLCASSPVLAGGEQFFGPGTRLTVL.

The CDR3 nucleotides are TGTGCCAGCAGTTACGGAGGGATTTCGGGTTTTTACGAGCAGTACTTC. Its protein product is CASSYGGISGFYEQYF. The rearrangement joins TRBV6-6 to TRBJ2-7; a weak D match, TRBD2 (6 bases). CDR1 is MNHNY, CDR2 SVGAGI, per germline (reference sequence). The CDR3 runs 16 residues. V was cut by 2 bases and J by 4 bases, with 18 bases left in between.

J is TRBJ2-1 and V is TRBV19; 13 bases are shared with TRBD2. Germline V CDR1 and CDR2: LNHDA, SQIVND (reference sequence). The V segment lost 5 bases and the J segment 9 bases; nucleotides outside the gene matches: 1. CDR3 length equals 13 residues. The CDR3 loop reads CASSGLAGAEQFF. The CDR3 coding sequence is TGTGCCAGTAGTGGACTAGCGGGAGCTGAGCAGTTCTTC.